This T cell receptor (beta chain) was obtained from a study of blood T cell repertoires in COVID-19. In the study overall: Sources were T cells, B-cell-depleted T cells, or PBMCs; the material itself was cDNA or gDNA.

Original analysis: Researchers report that nucleated cell counts were estimated from reference gene primer amplification. Clones were read by immunoSEQ multiplex PCR, and TCRdb kept only the in-frame ones, dropping some. Clone size and V and J calls were adopted from that table, with D and trimming inferred from the DNA. The sample carries 180,000 or so clones, over 70% recorded once. Participants were aged roughly 18 to 95 years, lived in 25 or so US areas, and enrolled virtually. Cohorts were based on clinical histories the participants reported. The germline gives CDR1 SGHRS, CDR2 YFSETQ. Trimming cost V 0 bases and J 4 bases; bases outside gene matches: 2. The CDR3 is made up of 15 amino acids.

Sequenced: PBMCs or T cells enriched from blood (not recorded which). This sequence originates from a man in his fifties or sixties who had been exposed to COVID-19. The genes are TRBV5-1 and TRBJ1-2; 11 bases fit TRBD1. The CDR3 here is CASSLVGQGGYGYTF. CDR3 DNA: TGCGCCAGCAGCTTGGTGGGACAGGGGGGCTATGGCTACACCTTC.